This T cell receptor beta chain was retrieved from a study of cytomegalovirus exposure and HLA in healthy donors. Germline V gives CDR1 SEHNR, CDR2 FQNEAQ (reference sequence). V dropped 1 base and J dropped 1 base, with 7 bases sitting between them. The CDR3 length is 14 residues. This clone has a single count. Its target is unknown. PCR amplification relied on 60 Vbeta primers (plus 13 Jbeta primers). The data were produced by immunoSEQ multiplex PCR, yet TCRdb's version contains in-frame clones alone and is incomplete. Of approximately 160,000 clones listed, 77% are singletons. Study-wide results and caveats: Reports showed the classifier diagnosing cytomegalovirus status with high specificity and sensitivity. Cytomegalovirus association was assigned to approximately 160 TCR beta chains. Presence/absence analyses treated sequencing depth as roughly uniform across donors. Being indistinguishable, some V segments were excluded, TRBV6-2 and TRBV6-3 among them.

Sequencing was performed on PBMCs. This receptor was identified in a woman in her thirties in good health and CMV-seropositive. The V and J genes are TRBV7-9 and TRBJ1-1; D not certain. For the CDR3, the DNA is TGTGCCAGCAGCTTAGATGTCAGGAACACTGAAGCTTTCTTT. It is translated as CASSLDVRNTEAFF.